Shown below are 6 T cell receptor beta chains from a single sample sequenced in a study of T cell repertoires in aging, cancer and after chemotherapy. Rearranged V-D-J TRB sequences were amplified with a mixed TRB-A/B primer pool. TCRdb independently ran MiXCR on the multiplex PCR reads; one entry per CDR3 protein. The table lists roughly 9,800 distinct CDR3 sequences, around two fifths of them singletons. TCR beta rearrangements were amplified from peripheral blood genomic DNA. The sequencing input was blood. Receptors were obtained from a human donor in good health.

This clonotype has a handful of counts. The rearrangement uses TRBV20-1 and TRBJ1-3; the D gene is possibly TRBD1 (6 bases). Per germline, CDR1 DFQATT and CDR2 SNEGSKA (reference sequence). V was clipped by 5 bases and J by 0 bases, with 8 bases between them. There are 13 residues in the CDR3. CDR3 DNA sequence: TGCAGTGCTTGGGACACCTCTGGAAACACCATATATTTT. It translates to CSAWDTSGNTIYF.

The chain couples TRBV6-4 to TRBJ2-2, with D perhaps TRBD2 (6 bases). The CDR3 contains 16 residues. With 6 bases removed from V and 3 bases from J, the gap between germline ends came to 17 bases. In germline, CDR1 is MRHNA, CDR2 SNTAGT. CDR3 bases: TGTGCCAGCAGCCACGAGGGGACTGGGGACACCGGGGAGCTGTTTTTT. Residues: CASSHEGTGDTGELFF.

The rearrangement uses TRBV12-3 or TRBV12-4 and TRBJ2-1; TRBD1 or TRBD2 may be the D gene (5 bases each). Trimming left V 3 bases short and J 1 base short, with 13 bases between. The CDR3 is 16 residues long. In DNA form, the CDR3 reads TGTGCCAGCAGTTTCTGGGGGACGGGTTCCTACAATGAGCAGTTCTTC. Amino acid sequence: CASSFWGTGSYNEQFF.

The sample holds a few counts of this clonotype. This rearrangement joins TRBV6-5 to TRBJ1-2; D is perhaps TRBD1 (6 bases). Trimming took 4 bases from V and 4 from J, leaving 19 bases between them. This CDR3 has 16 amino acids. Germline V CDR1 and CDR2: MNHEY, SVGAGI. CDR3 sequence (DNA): TGTGCCAGCAGTTCCCCGACAGGCTTTGGGGGCTATGGCTACACCTTC. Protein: CASSSPTGFGGYGYTF.

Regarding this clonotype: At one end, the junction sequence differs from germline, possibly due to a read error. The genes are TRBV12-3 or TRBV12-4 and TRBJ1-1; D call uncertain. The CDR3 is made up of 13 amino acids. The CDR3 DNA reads TGTGCCAGCAGCCCTGACACTAACACTGAAGCTTTGTTT. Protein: CASSPDTNTEALF.

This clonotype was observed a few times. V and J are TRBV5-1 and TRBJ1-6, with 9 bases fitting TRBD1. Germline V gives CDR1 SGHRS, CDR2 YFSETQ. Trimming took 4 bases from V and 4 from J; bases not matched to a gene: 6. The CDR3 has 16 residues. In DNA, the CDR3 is TGCGCCAGCAGCGCACAGGGGGCGCTTTATAATTCACCCCTCCACTTT. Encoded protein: CASSAQGALYNSPLHF.